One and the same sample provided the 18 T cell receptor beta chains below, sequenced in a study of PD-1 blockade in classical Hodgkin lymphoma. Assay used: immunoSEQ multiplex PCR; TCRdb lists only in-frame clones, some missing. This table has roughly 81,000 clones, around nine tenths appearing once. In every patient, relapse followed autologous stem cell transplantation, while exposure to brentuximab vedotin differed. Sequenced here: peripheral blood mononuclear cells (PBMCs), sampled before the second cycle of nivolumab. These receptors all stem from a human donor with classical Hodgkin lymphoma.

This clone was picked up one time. Here the CDR3 reads CASSLGVGNEQFF. The CDR3, as DNA: TGCGCCAGCAGCTTGGGGGTGGGCAATGAGCAGTTCTTC. The rearrangement joins TRBV5-1 to TRBJ2-1; no clear D gene. The V end lost 0 bases, the J end lost 6 bases, and 7 bases lay between the germline ends. The CDR3 has 13 amino acids. Germline V gene lookup returns CDR1 SGHRS and CDR2 YFSETQ.

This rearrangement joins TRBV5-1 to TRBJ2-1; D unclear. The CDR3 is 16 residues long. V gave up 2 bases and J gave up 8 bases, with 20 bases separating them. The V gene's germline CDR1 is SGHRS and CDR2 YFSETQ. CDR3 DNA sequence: TGCGCCAGCAGCTTACCGGATGGAGCCAAACCGGATGAGCAGTTCTTC. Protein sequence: CASSLPDGAKPDEQFF. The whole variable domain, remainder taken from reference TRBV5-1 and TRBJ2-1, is KAGVTQTPRYLIKTRGQQVTLSCSPISGHRSVSWYQQTPGQGLQFLFEYFSETQRNKGNFPGRFSGRQFSNSRSEMNVSTLELGDSALYLCASSLPDGAKPDEQFFGPGTRLTVL.

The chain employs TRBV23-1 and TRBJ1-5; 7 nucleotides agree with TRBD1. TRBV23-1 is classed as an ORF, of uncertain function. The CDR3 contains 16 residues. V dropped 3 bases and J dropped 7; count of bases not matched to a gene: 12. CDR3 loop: CASSHIWTGGKQPQHF. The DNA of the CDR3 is TGCGCCAGCAGTCACATATGGACAGGAGGGAAACAGCCCCAGCATTTT.

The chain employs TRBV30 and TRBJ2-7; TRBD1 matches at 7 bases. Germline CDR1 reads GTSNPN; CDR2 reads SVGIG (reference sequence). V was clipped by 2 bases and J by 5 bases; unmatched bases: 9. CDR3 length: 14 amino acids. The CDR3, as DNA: TGTGCCTGGAGTTTCATGACAGGGCCCCACGAGCAGTACTTC. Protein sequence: CAWSFMTGPHEQYF.

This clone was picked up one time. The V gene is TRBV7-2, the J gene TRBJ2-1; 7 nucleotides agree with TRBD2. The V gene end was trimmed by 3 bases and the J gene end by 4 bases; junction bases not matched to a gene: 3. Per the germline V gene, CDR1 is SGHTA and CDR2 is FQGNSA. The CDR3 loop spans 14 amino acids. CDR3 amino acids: CASSFLAAYNEQFF. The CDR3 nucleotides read TGTGCCAGCAGCTTCCTAGCGGCGTACAATGAGCAGTTCTTC.

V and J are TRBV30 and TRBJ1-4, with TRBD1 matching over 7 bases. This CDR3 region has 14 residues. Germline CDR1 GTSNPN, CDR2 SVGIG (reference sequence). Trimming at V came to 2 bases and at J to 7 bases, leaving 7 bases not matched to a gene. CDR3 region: CAWSRQGTGEKLFF. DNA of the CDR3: TGTGCCTGGAGTCGACAGGGTACCGGTGAAAAACTGTTTTTT.

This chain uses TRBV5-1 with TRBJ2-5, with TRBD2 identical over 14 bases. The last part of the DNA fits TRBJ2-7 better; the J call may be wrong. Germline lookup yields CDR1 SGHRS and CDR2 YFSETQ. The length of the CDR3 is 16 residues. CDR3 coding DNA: TGCGCCAGCAGCGCCGGGACTAGCGGGAGAAGGAACGAGCAGTACTTC. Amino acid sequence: CASSAGTSGRRNEQYF.

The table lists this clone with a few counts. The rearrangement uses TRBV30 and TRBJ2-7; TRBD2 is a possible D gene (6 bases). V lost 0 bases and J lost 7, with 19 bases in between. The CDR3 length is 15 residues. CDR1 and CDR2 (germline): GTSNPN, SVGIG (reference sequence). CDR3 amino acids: CAWSVAAGPIWEQYF. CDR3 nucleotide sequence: TGTGCCTGGAGTGTAGCGGCGGGACCAATTTGGGAGCAGTACTTC.

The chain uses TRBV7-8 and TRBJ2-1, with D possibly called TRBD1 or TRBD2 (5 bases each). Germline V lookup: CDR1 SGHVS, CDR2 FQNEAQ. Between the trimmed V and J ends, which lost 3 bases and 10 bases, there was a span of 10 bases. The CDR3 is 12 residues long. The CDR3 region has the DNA TGTGCCAGCAGCTTTTCCGGGACCGAGCAGTTCTTC. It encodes CASSFSGTEQFF.

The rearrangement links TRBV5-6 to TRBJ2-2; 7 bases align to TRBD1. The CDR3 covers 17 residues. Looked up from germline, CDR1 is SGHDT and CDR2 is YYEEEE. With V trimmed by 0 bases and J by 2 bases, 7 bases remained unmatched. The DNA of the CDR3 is TGTGCCAGCAGCTTGGTTGATAGAGGGGGCAACACCGGGGAGCTGTTTTTT. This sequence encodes CASSLVDRGGNTGELFF.

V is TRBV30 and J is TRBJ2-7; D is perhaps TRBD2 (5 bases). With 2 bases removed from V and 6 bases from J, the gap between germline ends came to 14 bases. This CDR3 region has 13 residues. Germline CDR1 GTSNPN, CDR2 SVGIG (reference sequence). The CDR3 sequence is CAWSPLASGEQYF. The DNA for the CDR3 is TGTGCCTGGAGTCCCCTAGCTTCGGGCGAGCAGTACTTC.

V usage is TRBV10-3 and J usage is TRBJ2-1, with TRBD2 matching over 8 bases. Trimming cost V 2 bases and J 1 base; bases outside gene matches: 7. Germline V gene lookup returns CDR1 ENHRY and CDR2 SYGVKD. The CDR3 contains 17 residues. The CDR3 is CAISETPSGYSYNEQFF. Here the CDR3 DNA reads TGTGCCATCAGTGAGACCCCTAGCGGGTATTCCTACAATGAGCAGTTCTTC.

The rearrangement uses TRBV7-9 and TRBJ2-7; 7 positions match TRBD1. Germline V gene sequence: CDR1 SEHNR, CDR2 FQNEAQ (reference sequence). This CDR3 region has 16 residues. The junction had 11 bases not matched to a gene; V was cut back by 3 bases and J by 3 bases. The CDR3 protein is CASSFTGTVFIYEQYF. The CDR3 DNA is TGTGCCAGCAGCTTTACTGGGACAGTTTTTATCTACGAGCAGTACTTC.

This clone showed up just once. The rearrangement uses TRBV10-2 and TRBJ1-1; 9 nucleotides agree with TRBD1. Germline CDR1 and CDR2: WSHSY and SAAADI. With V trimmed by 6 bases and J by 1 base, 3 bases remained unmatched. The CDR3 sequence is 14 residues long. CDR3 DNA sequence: TGCGCCAGCAGCGTGGGACAGGGGAACACTGAAGCTTTCTTT. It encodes CASSVGQGNTEAFF.

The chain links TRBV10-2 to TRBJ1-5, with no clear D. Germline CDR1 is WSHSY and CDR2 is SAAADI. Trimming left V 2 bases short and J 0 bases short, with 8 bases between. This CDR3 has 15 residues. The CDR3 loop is CASSEGLYSNQPQHF. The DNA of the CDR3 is TGCGCCAGCAGTGAGGGATTATATAGCAATCAGCCCCAGCATTTT.

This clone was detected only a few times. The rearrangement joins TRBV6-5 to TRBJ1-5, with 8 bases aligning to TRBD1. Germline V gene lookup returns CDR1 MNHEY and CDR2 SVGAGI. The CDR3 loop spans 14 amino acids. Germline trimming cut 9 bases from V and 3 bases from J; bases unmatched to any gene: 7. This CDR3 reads CASGGTGDNQPQHF. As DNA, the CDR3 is TGTGCCAGTGGGGGGACAGGAGACAATCAGCCCCAGCATTTT.

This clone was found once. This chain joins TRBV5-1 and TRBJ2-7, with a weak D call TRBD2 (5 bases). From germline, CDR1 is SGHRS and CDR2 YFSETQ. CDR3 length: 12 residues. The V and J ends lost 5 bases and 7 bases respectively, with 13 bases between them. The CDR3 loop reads CASRGREPEQYF. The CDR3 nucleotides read TGCGCCAGCAGGGGCCGGGAACCAGAGCAGTACTTC.

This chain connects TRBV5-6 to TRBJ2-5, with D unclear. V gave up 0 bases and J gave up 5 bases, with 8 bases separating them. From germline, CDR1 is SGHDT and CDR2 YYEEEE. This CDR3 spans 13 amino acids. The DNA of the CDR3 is TGTGCCAGCAGCTTGGTTACAAGGGAGACCCAGTACTTC. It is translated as CASSLVTRETQYF.